Listed below are T cell receptor beta chains from one sample, sequenced in a study of T cells expressing NK-cell markers. With the 5' RACE reads reprocessed, TCRdb shows one record per CDR3 protein and no DNA. The sample features fewer than 400,000 distinct CDR3 sequences, with around 4.9% in its top ten. The sequencing sample was made of blood T cells: a sorted CD56 or NKG2C T cell subset, CD4+ or CD8+ T cells, or bulk PBMC T cells (not recorded which). Receptors originate from a man between 18 and 69 years old in good health. The CDR3 runs from the conserved cysteine through the conserved F or W.

v_gene: TRBV10-3
j_gene: TRBJ2-7
CDR3aa: CAISESNRDWDEQYF

v_gene: TRBV18
j_gene: TRBJ2-3
CDR3aa: CASSPDRDSQDF

v_gene: TRBV5-6
j_gene: TRBJ1-1
CDR3aa: CASSRGQGDTEAFF

v_gene: TRBV19
j_gene: TRBJ2-7
CDR3aa: CATRDRGFDEQYF

v_gene: TRBV6-2/TRBV6-3
j_gene: TRBJ2-5
CDR3aa: CASNEGVETQYF

v_gene: TRBV7-9
j_gene: TRBJ1-4
CDR3aa: CASSLGMNARNEKLFF

v_gene: TRBV18
j_gene: TRBJ2-4
CDR3aa: CASSPTGAKNIQYF

v_gene: TRBV29-1
j_gene: TRBJ2-3
CDR3aa: CSVTGQGAGDTQYF

v_gene: TRBV20-1
j_gene: TRBJ2-7
CDR3aa: CSASLVRAQKFWEYF

v_gene: TRBV29-1
j_gene: TRBJ1-1
CDR3aa: CSVERAGLGWGTEAFF

v_gene: TRBV20-1
j_gene: TRBJ1-2
CDR3aa: CSAKGVDRHYGYTF

v_gene: TRBV3-1
j_gene: TRBJ2-7
CDR3aa: CASSHGPSGRSYEQYF

v_gene: TRBV7-7
j_gene: TRBJ1-1
CDR3aa: CASSRLTGGLSGNTEAFF

v_gene: TRBV20-1
j_gene: TRBJ1-2
CDR3aa: CSAATPGQGTGYTF

v_gene: TRBV5-1
j_gene: TRBJ2-5
CDR3aa: CASSRQGRTSGGQETQYF

v_gene: TRBV10-3
j_gene: TRBJ1-4
CDR3aa: CASRRGVAEKLFF

v_gene: TRBV7-2
j_gene: TRBJ2-5
CDR3aa: CASSFRGGANYQETQYF

v_gene: TRBV12-3/TRBV12-4
j_gene: TRBJ2-1
CDR3aa: CASSFGTARDEQFF

v_gene: TRBV7-3
j_gene: TRBJ2-7
CDR3aa: CASSLGFGAGEQYF

v_gene: TRBV12-3/TRBV12-4
j_gene: TRBJ1-6
CDR3aa: CASSTRQGAWSPLHF

v_gene: TRBV6-5
j_gene: TRBJ2-5
CDR3aa: CASSYSGRQGWETQYF

v_gene: TRBV29-1
j_gene: TRBJ2-7
CDR3aa: CSVRRDYEQYF

v_gene: TRBV18
j_gene: TRBJ1-4
CDR3aa: CASSPTLGDEKLFF

v_gene: TRBV5-5
j_gene: TRBJ2-2
CDR3aa: CASSVDGTGGPGELFF

v_gene: TRBV6-1
j_gene: TRBJ2-7
CDR3aa: CASSEAPLESAYEQYF

v_gene: TRBV13
j_gene: TRBJ2-5
CDR3aa: CASSLGRRRETQYF

v_gene: TRBV15
j_gene: TRBJ2-5
CDR3aa: CATSRAVAQETQYF

v_gene: TRBV28
j_gene: TRBJ2-2
CDR3aa: CASSLYRVGRNTGELFF

v_gene: TRBV7-2
j_gene: TRBJ2-2
CDR3aa: CASSLGVLARPTGELFF

v_gene: TRBV6-5
j_gene: TRBJ1-4
CDR3aa: CASSYTPVGMANEKLFF

v_gene: TRBV10-3
j_gene: TRBJ2-3
CDR3aa: CAISFDYTDTQYF

v_gene: TRBV24-1
j_gene: TRBJ2-5
CDR3aa: CATSDLPRAGQETQYF

v_gene: TRBV30
j_gene: TRBJ2-2
CDR3aa: CAWKGTGGSGELFF

v_gene: TRBV10-3
j_gene: TRBJ2-7
CDR3aa: CAISESGRAGYEQYF

v_gene: TRBV6-5
j_gene: TRBJ1-1
CDR3aa: CASSYLRSRDTEAFF

v_gene: TRBV5-1
j_gene: TRBJ1-6
CDR3aa: CASSLRQGGSPLHF

v_gene: TRBV6-1
j_gene: TRBJ2-3
CDR3aa: CASSAPGGLGTDTQYF

v_gene: TRBV10-3
j_gene: TRBJ2-5
CDR3aa: CATGTKETQYF

v_gene: TRBV19
j_gene: TRBJ1-4
CDR3aa: CASSILTGPEKLFF

v_gene: TRBV5-6
j_gene: TRBJ1-1
CDR3aa: CASSLVGIPNTEAFF

v_gene: TRBV9
j_gene: TRBJ1-1
CDR3aa: CASSVAGSQVGNTEAFF

v_gene: TRBV6-2/TRBV6-3
j_gene: TRBJ2-5
CDR3aa: CASSYSVTGKETQYF

v_gene: TRBV5-6
j_gene: TRBJ2-4
CDR3aa: CASSRYPPQEAKNIQYF

v_gene: TRBV6-2/TRBV6-3
j_gene: TRBJ1-2
CDR3aa: CASRQGLNYGYTF

v_gene: TRBV5-8
j_gene: TRBJ2-7
CDR3aa: CASSPGQVKPYF

v_gene: TRBV20-1
j_gene: TRBJ1-4
CDR3aa: CSANIAGREKLFF